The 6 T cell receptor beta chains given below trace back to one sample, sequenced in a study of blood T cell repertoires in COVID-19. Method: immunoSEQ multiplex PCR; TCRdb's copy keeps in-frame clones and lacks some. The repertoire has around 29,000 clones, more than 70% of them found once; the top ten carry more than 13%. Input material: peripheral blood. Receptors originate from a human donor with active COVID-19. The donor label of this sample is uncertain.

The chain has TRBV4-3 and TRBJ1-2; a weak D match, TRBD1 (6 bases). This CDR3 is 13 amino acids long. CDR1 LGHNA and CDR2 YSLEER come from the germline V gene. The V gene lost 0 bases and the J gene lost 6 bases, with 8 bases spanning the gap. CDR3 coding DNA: TGCGCCAGCAGCCAAGAACAGGGTAATGGCTACACCTTC. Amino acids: CASSQEQGNGYTF.

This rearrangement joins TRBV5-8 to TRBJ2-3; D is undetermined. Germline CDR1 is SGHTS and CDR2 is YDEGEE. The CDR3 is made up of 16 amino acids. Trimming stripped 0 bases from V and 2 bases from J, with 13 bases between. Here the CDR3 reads CASSLGRTVYTDTQYF. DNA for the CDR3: TGTGCCAGCAGCTTGGGGCGCACAGTGTACACAGATACGCAGTATTTT.

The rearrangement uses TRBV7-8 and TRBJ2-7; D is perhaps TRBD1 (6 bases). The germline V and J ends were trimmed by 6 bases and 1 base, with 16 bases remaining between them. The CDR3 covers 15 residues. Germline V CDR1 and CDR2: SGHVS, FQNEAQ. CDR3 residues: CASRYTGHLSYEQYF. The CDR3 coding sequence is TGTGCCAGCAGATACACGGGACACTTGTCCTACGAGCAGTACTTC.

This CDR3 reads CASSEASSKASDSYEQYF. The CDR3 coding sequence is TGTGCCAGCAGTGAAGCCTCCTCGAAGGCTAGCGACTCCTACGAGCAGTACTTC. V and J are TRBV2 and TRBJ2-7; possible D gene TRBD2, 6 bases. The germline V and J ends were trimmed by 0 bases and 0 bases, with 18 bases remaining between them. The CDR3 is 18 residues long. The V gene's germline CDR1 is SNHLY and CDR2 FYNNEI.

The DNA for the CDR3 is TGTGCCACCAGTATCCGGGGGGCTGTGACAGATACGCAGTATTTT. Its protein is CATSIRGAVTDTQYF. J is TRBJ2-3 and V is TRBV24-1; D might be TRBD2 (7 bases). The CDR3 contains 15 residues. Trimming cost V 6 bases and J 3 bases, with 15 bases left between them. CDR1 and CDR2 (germline): KGHDR, SFDVKD.

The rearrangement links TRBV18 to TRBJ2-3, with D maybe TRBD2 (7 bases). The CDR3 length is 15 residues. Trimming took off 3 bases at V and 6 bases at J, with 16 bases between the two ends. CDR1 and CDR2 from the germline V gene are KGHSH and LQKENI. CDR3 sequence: CASSPPRGGRDTQYF. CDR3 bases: TGTGCCAGCTCACCGCCTAGGGGGGGCCGGGATACGCAGTATTTT.